This paragraph reports one T cell receptor beta chain. Which antigen it targets is not known. The record has no base qualities; no much larger clone is one base away. The data were obtained in a study of cytomegalovirus exposure and HLA in healthy donors (dated 2017 in TCRdb). Regarding the study in general: An earlier analysis of 587 of the donors reported around 280 Gb of sequence data and 90 million to 120 million unique TCR beta sequences obtained from around 170 million T cells. HLA typing included class I and class II loci at four-digit resolution. Across 300 to 500 genotyped donors of the cohort, an average of approximately 200,000 unique TCR beta nucleotide sequences per donor were sequenced, and roughly 20% of those sequences were non-productive. A separate validation cohort of 90 to 150 different subjects was used in addition to the roughly 700-subject first cohort. Because of strong linkage in the cohort, five DR-DQ haplotypes were treated as single units for association and clustering. To predict cytomegalovirus infection status, the study brought together high-throughput TCR immunosequencing, statistical association of individual TCRs with disease status, and machine learning. Every discovery cohort repertoire had been produced on one sequencing platform. To study patterns of TCR occurrence, a later analysis re-analyzed previously published TCR beta repertoires from several hundred donors and added high-resolution HLA genotyping. The number of donors typed differed by locus, with roughly 629-640 for A, B, C, DRB1 and DQB1, around 520 for DQA1, 600 to 610 for DPA1, and approximately 470 for DPB1. In the later analysis, no new phenotypic data were used to find candidate immune exposures; instead, reliance was placed on TCR beta sequences and their occurrence across donors. In a later genetic analysis, genome-wide SNP genotypes for about 55% of the roughly 700 donors were used, and that subset was treated as a discovery cohort. Of the roughly 420 genotyped donors, 70% to 90% were placed in the genetic ancestry cluster associated with self-reported Caucasian donors. An early release covering roughly 600 HLA-typed donors comprised approximately 290 gigabases of sequencing data and around 86 million unique TCR sequences. The study was designed to test whether signatures of past pathogen exposure could be identified by cataloging public T cell receptors. The study used immunosequencing to profile the T cell repertoires of 670 or so subjects and linked those repertoires to cytomegalovirus serostatus. In an earlier analysis of about 590 of the donors, high-throughput TCR beta sequencing was used to judge whether each TCR beta V gene segment behaved as functional or pseudogenic. Donor age, sex, ethnicity and CMV serostatus were compiled alongside the repertoire data.

What the study reported, not specific to this receptor: In a later analysis, the rate of TCR association differed among HLA loci, with DRB1 alleles having the most associated TCRs and HLA-C alleles having the fewest. In a later analysis, several top co-occurrence clusters were reported to appear linked to parvovirus B19, influenza, CMV and Epstein-Barr virus. A few of the identified cytomegalovirus-associated TCR beta chains were confirmed in vitro to be specific for cytomegalovirus antigens. Cytomegalovirus status was reported to be diagnosed by the classifier with high specificity and sensitivity in both the original and validation cohorts. In an earlier analysis of some 550 of the donors, most TCR beta V segments were observed in productive rearrangements about 87% or about 30% of the time, broadly matching IMGT annotations. It was suggested by the authors that the approach could potentially be generalized to other disease states and immunological phenotypes. Linkage disequilibrium might explain the correlated functional status among segregating V segments, but an unknown experimental factor could not be excluded. A group of highly shared sequence variants was considered likely to be a technical artifact of the sequencing pipeline. In a later analysis, HLA-associated TCR beta chains were found to be more clonally expanded and to have lower generation probabilities than equally common non-associated chains. Sequencing depth was assumed to be roughly uniform across donors in the presence/absence analyses, though that assumption may not hold. In the study, roughly 160 TCR beta chains were listed as associated with cytomegalovirus. Strong co-occurrence of HLA alleles, especially DR and DQ, made assigning TCR associations to individual alleles difficult. Specific HLA alleles were associated with 16,951 TCR beta sequences at a false discovery rate of 0.05 in a later analysis. Compared with the roughly 670-donor mean, donors in an Asian-associated ancestry cluster had fewer N-insertions in productive TCRs, according to a later genetic analysis. A later genetic analysis associated a missense DCLRE1C variant with V-gene and J-gene trimming of TCR beta chains, and an independent cohort replicated the association. The cohort was sequenced for TCR beta chains only, and without alpha or paired-chain data the features that could be detected were limited. A further reported finding was that TCR beta sequences accurately predicted the HLA-A and HLA-B alleles for most subjects in the first cohort. Seventeen rarely observed V segments, including chromosome 9 orphons, were excluded from the earlier analysis of several hundred of the donors because counts were too low. Most CMV-associated TCR beta chains appeared to be HLA-restricted in a later analysis, and the HLA associations seemed to be driven largely by CMV exposure. For the cohort, immune exposure information was limited to CMV serostatus. Most TCR sequences were seen in very few donors, while some public TCRs were found in many individuals. Because some donors lacked HLA typing at each locus, the association tests relied only on the typed subset.

Library prep was done by the immunoSEQ multiplex PCR assay. The multiplex PCR relied on a mix of 60 forward primers for TCR Vbeta segments and 13 reverse primers for TCR Jbeta segments. Amplification of the CDR3 region of rearranged TCR beta genes was performed with a multiplex PCR assay on genomic DNA. Amplified TCR beta libraries were sequenced as 87-base-pair reads on the Illumina HiSeq System. On the study's bioinformatics: In a later analysis, roughly 80 million unique TCR beta chains were counted across the roughly 670 repertoires, and approximately 11 million of these chains were shared by at least two donors. A nearest-neighbor algorithm error-corrected the raw reads and collapsed the reads into unique sequences, merging closely related sequences to remove PCR and sequencing errors. Alignment of CDR3 sequences to IMGT reference sequences was used to assign V, D and J gene segments. For a sequence to be retained, at least a six-nucleotide match to both a V gene segment and a J gene segment was required. Rearrangements were classified as productive when the CDR3 lacked stop codons and remained in frame with V and J, and all other rearrangements were classified as non-productive. Following IMGT convention, CDR3 was defined as the stretch from the second conserved V-encoded cysteine up to the conserved J-encoded phenylalanine. In an earlier analysis of around 640 of the donors, sequences lacking an unambiguous match to a single V gene segment were excluded. In an earlier analysis of approximately 590 of the donors, a V segment was called functional when productive rearrangements were above 56.7%, and segregating when the standard deviation between donors exceeded 5%. A statistical classification framework was built for diagnosing cytomegalovirus status from the catalog of TCR beta chain sequences. In a later analysis, TCR nucleotide sequences were compared against IMGT/GENE-DB human TR gene sequences so that V and J genes could be assigned. A later analysis assigned CDR3 sequences and most-parsimonious VDJ recombination scenarios with the TCRdist pipeline. In a later analysis, each TCR beta chain was defined by its CDR3 amino acid sequence together with its V-gene family, and reads without a unique V-gene family were excluded. As a way to deal with suspected cross-contamination and a sequencing artifact, a later analysis dropped approximately 590 nucleotide sequences that were highly shared and had low generation probability. In a later analysis, a clonal expansion index was calculated for each public chain from normalized within-repertoire ranks of inferred template counts. A later analysis computed generation probabilities with a VDJ recombination model fitted to out-of-frame rearrangements, and checked the results against IGoR. Hypergeometric tests were used in a later analysis to score TCR-TCR, TCR-HLA and TCR-CMV co-occurrence, with a repertoire-size bias correction applied to the TCR pairs. To estimate false discovery rates, a later analysis permuted the HLA or CMV assignments 20 times. In a later analysis, co-occurring TCRs were grouped using DBSCAN, with TCRdist sequence similarity added in when clustering inside HLA-allele-positive subsets. Repertoires with fewer than 30,000 or more than 120,000 public chains, plus five repertoires with anomalous nucleotide sharing, were excluded from co-occurrence clustering. As stored in TCRdb, this immuneACCESS dataset retains in-frame rearrangements with V and J assigned. A fraction of the clones does not appear; measured against another copy, unresolved V genes explain less than half of the discrepancy, and the remainder lacks a known reason. The V and J calls and clone size were taken over from that table, and D and trimming were inferred from the DNA. Here the sample has roughly 160,000 clones; roughly 71% occur a single time. The biggest ten clones account for about 1.6% of the sample.

The cohort consisted of 600 or so healthy bone marrow donors. All cohort members were sampled while nominally healthy, although unrecorded immune exposures were likely present. The donor tested CMV seronegative, placing the donor among the approximately 400 seronegative members of the cohort. A peripheral blood sample was collected from each donor, and TCR beta sequencing was performed on peripheral blood mononuclear cells. Genomic DNA extraction from the blood cell samples was performed with the Qiagen DNeasy Blood Extraction Kit. The source of this sequence is a girl aged 10-17 years in good health and CMV-seronegative. What was sequenced was PBMCs.

The CDR3 region has the sequence CASRVYGGKDTQYF. The DNA reads TGCGCCAGCAGGGTGTACGGGGGGAAAGATACGCAGTATTTT. The rearranged chain carries TRBV5-1 and TRBJ2-3; TRBD2 fits 7 bases in the junction. From the germline V gene, CDR1 is SGHRS and CDR2 is YFSETQ. The junction shows trimming of 5 bases on V and 5 bases on J, and the gene matches do not reach 8 bases of it. The CDR3 runs 14 residues from the cysteine to the phenylalanine. The CDR3 DNA has 42 bases and is translated from base 1.